This TCR beta chain was found in a study of neurological immune-mediated disorders. Findings of the study overall: In HTLV-1-associated myelopathy, TCR clonal expansion was greatest, whereas multiple sclerosis had the least, falling below healthy controls. With the multiple sclerosis repertoire cluster, none of the clinical or MRI features showed an association.

From 2 million PBMCs stored at -80 C, the unsorted libraries were generated. As for the cDNA, it was generated by 5'RACE with 10-nucleotide random UMIs. TCRdb passed the 5' RACE reads through MiXCR, listing each CDR3 protein once. The sample shows tens of thousands of distinct CDR3 sequences, about 4% of them seen only once. This clonotype was observed many times. Its antigen is still unknown. CDR3 size: 13 residues. Germline CDR1 reads LGHDT; CDR2 reads YNNKEL (reference sequence). V gave up 1 base and J gave up 5 bases, with 7 bases separating them. The sequenced material came from PBMCs. This TCR was sampled from a man under 40 with multiple sclerosis. The V and J genes are TRBV3-1 and TRBJ2-3; D is undetermined. DNA for the CDR3: TGTGCCAGCAGCCAAGGGATGCGAGATACGCAGTATTTT. Its translation is CASSQGMRDTQYF.